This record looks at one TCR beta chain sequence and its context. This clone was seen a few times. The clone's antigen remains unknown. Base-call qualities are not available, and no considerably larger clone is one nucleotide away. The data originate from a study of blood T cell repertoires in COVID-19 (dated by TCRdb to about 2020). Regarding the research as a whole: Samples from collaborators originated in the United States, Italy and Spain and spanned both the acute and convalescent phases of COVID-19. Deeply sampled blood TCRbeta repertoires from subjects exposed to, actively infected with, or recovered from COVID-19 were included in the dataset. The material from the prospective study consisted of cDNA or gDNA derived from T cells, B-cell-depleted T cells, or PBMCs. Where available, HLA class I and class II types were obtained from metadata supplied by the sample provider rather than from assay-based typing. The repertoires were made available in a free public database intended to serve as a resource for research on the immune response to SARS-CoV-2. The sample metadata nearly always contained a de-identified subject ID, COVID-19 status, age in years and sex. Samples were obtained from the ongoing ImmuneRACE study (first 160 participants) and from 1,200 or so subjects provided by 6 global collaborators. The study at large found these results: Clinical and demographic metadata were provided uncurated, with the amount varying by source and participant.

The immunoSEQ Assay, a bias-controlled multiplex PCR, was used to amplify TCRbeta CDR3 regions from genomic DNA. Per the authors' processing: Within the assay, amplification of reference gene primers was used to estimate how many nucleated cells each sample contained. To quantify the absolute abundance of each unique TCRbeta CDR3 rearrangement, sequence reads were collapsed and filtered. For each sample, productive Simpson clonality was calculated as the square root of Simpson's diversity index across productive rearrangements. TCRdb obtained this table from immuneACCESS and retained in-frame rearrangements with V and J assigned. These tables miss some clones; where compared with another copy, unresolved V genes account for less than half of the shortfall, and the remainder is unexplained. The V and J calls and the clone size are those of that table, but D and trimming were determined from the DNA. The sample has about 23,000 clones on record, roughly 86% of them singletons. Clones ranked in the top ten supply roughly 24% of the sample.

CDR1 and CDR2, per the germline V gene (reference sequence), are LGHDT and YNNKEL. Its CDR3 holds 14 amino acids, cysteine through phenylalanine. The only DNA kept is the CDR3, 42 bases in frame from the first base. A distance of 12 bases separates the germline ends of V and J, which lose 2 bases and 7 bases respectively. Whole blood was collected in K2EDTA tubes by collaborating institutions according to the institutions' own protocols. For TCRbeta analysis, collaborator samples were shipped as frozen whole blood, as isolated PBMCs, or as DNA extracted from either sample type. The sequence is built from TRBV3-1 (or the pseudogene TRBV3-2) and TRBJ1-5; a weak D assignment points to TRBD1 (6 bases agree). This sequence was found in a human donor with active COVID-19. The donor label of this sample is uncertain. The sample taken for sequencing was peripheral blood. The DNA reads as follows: TGTGCCAGCAGCCAACAGGGGTCGGGCCAGCCCCAGCATTTT. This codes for CASSQQGSGQPQHF.